These 27 T cell receptor beta chains share one sample of origin, sequenced in a study of blood T cell repertoires in COVID-19. The table came from immunoSEQ multiplex PCR; TCRdb's copy has only in-frame clones and leaves some out. Of 150,000 to 200,000 clones detected, 85% to 90% appear once; the ten largest clones hold 0.8% to 1%. Sequenced input: peripheral blood. The receptors come from a woman between 18 and 30 years old who had recovered from COVID-19.

The chain couples TRBV24-1 to TRBJ2-2; D is perhaps TRBD1 (5 bases). Germline V CDR1 and CDR2: KGHDR, SFDVKD. This CDR3 contains 15 residues. Trimming stripped 6 bases from V and 6 bases from J, with 16 bases between. The CDR3 DNA is TGTGCCACCAGTATAGGGGCTAACGACTCCGGGGAGCTGTTTTTT. It encodes CATSIGANDSGELFF.

As regards this clone: Germline is not matched at one junction end, which may reflect a read error. The V gene is TRBV5-5, the J gene TRBJ1-1, with TRBD1 matching 10 bases. The CDR3 extends over 12 amino acids. Germline V gene sequence: CDR1 SGHKS, CDR2 YYEKEE (reference sequence). The DNA for the CDR3 is TGTGCCAGCAGTTTGGACAGGGGGAATGCTTTCTTT. It yields the protein CASSLDRGNAFF.

The gene calls are TRBV6-2 or TRBV6-3 and TRBJ1-5; TRBD1 aligns across 7 bases. This CDR3 comprises 11 residues. V shed 5 bases and J 15 bases; nucleotides not matched to a gene: 7. Germline V gene lookup returns CDR1 MNHEY and CDR2 SVGEGT. The CDR3 DNA follows: TGTGCCAGCAGTAAACAGGGGTTTGGGCATTTT. Translated, it gives CASSKQGFGHF.

This rearrangement joins TRBV29-1 to TRBJ2-7; TRBD2 matches at 7 bases. The trim removed 7 bases at V and 4 bases at J, leaving 7 bases unmatched. Germline assignment: CDR1 SQVTM and CDR2 ANQGSEA. This CDR3 has 12 residues. The CDR3 here is CSAKRSGYEQYF. DNA for the CDR3: TGCAGCGCAAAACGTAGCGGGTACGAGCAGTACTTC.

This clone appeared a few times. V and J are TRBV5-1 and TRBJ2-7; 7 bases fit TRBD1. The CDR3 loop spans 15 amino acids. Germline V CDR1 and CDR2: SGHRS, YFSETQ. The trim removed 0 bases at V and 2 bases at J, leaving 5 bases unmatched. The chain's CDR3 is CASSLAGDRAYEQYF. CDR3 nucleotide sequence: TGCGCCAGCAGCTTGGCAGGGGACAGAGCCTACGAGCAGTACTTC.

The J gene is TRBJ2-7, the V gene TRBV2; D remains ambiguous. Trimming cost V 4 bases and J 3 bases, with 4 bases left between them. This CDR3 has 11 amino acids. Looked up from germline, CDR1 is SNHLY and CDR2 is FYNNEI. The CDR3 protein is CASSVFYEQYV. CDR3 nucleotide sequence: TGTGCCAGCAGTGTATTCTACGAGCAGTACGTC.

The gene calls are TRBV20-1 and TRBJ1-1, with no clear D. Between the trimmed V and J ends, which lost 3 bases and 8 bases, there was a span of 10 bases. Germline V CDR1 and CDR2: DFQATT, SNEGSKA (reference sequence). The CDR3 runs 11 residues. The CDR3 DNA sequence: TGCAGTGCTAGCGAGGGCCGGGAAGCTTTCTTT. This encodes CSASEGREAFF.

Here the CDR3 reads CATSRDLLDKRSYEQYV. CDR3 bases: TGTGCCACCAGCAGAGATTTGTTGGACAAACGCTCCTACGAGCAGTACGTC. This rearrangement joins TRBV15 to TRBJ2-7; the D gene is possibly TRBD1 (5 bases). Trimming left V 0 bases short and J 0 bases short, with 15 bases between. Per the germline V gene, CDR1 is LNHNV and CDR2 is YYDKDF (reference sequence). The CDR3 totals 17 residues.

The chain uses TRBV9 and TRBJ1-2; possible D gene TRBD1, 6 bases. The germline V and J ends were trimmed by 3 bases and 3 bases, with 6 bases remaining between them. CDR3 size: 12 residues. CDR1 is SGDLS, CDR2 YYNGEE, per germline. This chain's CDR3 is CASSGGHYGYTF. The DNA for the CDR3 is TGTGCCAGCAGCGGGGGGCACTATGGCTACACCTTC.

The rearrangement links TRBV18 to TRBJ2-7; D is possibly TRBD1 (5 bases). Trimming cost V 3 bases and J 1 base, with 13 bases left between them. Germline assignment: CDR1 KGHSH and CDR2 LQKENI. The CDR3 contains 15 residues. The CDR3 DNA is TGTGCCAGCTCACCGAGCAATCAGGGATCCTACGAGCAGTACTTC. It translates to CASSPSNQGSYEQYF.

This chain joins TRBV5-4 and TRBJ1-1; no definite D call. Germline V gene data show CDR1 as SGHNT and CDR2 as YYREEE (reference sequence). V lost 4 bases and J 2 bases, leaving 12 bases between the germline ends. The CDR3 runs to 14 residues. The CDR3 DNA reads TGTGCCAGCAGCCCGAACAGCCTAAACACTGAAGCTTTCTTT. Translation gives CASSPNSLNTEAFF.

The genes are TRBV15 and TRBJ2-3, with 11 bases lining up with TRBD2. Germline assignment: CDR1 LNHNV and CDR2 YYDKDF (reference sequence). There are 20 residues in the CDR3. V dropped 3 bases and J dropped 0; count of bases not matched to a gene: 14. The CDR3 DNA sequence: TGTGCCACCAGCAGTCCCCTCCCGGGACTAGCGGTCATTAGCACAGATACGCAGTATTTT. Protein product: CATSSPLPGLAVISTDTQYF.

The J gene is TRBJ2-3, the V gene TRBV5-1; TRBD2 aligns across 8 bases. The V segment lost 0 bases and the J segment 2 bases; nucleotides outside the gene matches: 5. CDR3 length: 16 residues. Germline-derived CDR1 and CDR2 are SGHRS and YFSETQ. The CDR3 loop reads CASSLGSSGPTDTQYF. CDR3 DNA: TGCGCCAGCAGCTTGGGGTCTAGCGGGCCCACAGATACGCAGTATTTT.

The genes are TRBV6-2 or TRBV6-3 and TRBJ2-7; TRBD1 matches 9 bases. The CDR3 has 13 amino acids. The ends lost 6 bases at V and 6 bases at J; junction bases unmatched: 6. The germline CDR1 and CDR2 sequences are MNHEY and SVGEGT. The CDR3 protein is CASSFTGGSEQYV. CDR3 nucleotide sequence: TGTGCCAGCAGCTTCACAGGGGGCTCCGAGCAGTACGTC.

The chain employs TRBV4-3 and TRBJ2-3; 7 positions match TRBD1. V gave up 0 bases and J gave up 4 bases; unmatched junction bases: 10. This CDR3 comprises 17 residues. The germline V gene has CDR1 LGHNA and CDR2 YSLEER. CDR3 in amino acids: CASSQDRTGVSSDTQYF. CDR3 bases: TGCGCCAGCAGCCAAGATCGTACAGGGGTATCCTCAGATACGCAGTATTTT.

The rearrangement links TRBV27 to TRBJ2-7; 8 positions agree with TRBD1. V lost 8 bases and J lost 5; bases outside the gene matches: 5. Germline loops: CDR1 MNHEY, CDR2 SMNVEV (reference sequence). There are 12 residues in the CDR3. CDR3 protein: CASWTGLNEQYF. The CDR3 DNA reads as TGTGCCAGCTGGACAGGGCTCAACGAGCAGTACTTC.

This chain connects TRBV7-2 to TRBJ1-4; D is unclear. This CDR3 has 17 amino acids. The V and J ends lost 2 bases and 5 bases respectively, with 18 bases between them. CDR1 is SGHTA and CDR2 is FQGNSA in the germline V gene. The CDR3 DNA reads TGTGCCAGCAGCTTACGGTACGCCCCATCGGGGAATGAAAAACTGTTTTTT. The encoded protein is CASSLRYAPSGNEKLFF.

The chain combines TRBV6-4 with TRBJ2-1, with 7 positions matching TRBD1. This CDR3 region has 13 residues. Germline CDR1 reads MRHNA; CDR2 reads SNTAGT. The J segment lost 6 bases and the V segment lost 6 bases, leaving 5 bases of the junction unmatched. CDR3: CASSTSGGNEQFF. As DNA, the CDR3 is TGTGCCAGCAGCACCTCAGGGGGCAATGAGCAGTTCTTC.

This chain uses TRBV2 with TRBJ1-1; D remains ambiguous. The CDR3 consists of 14 residues. Germline CDR1 is SNHLY and CDR2 is FYNNEI. Trimming stripped 1 base from V and 4 bases from J, with 10 bases between. The CDR3 coding sequence is TGTGCCAGCAGTGAAGGCGACTTGGGCACTGAAGCTTTCTTT. Translation: CASSEGDLGTEAFF.

V is TRBV27 and J is TRBJ2-1, with 8 bases aligning to TRBD2. This CDR3 is built from 16 residues. V shed 3 bases, J shed 6 bases, and the junction held 10 bases outside the gene matches. Germline loops: CDR1 MNHEY, CDR2 SMNVEV (reference sequence). CDR3 sequence (DNA): TGTGCCAGCAGTTTGGGAGCGGGAGTAACGCGCAATGAGCAGTTCTTC. Translating it yields CASSLGAGVTRNEQFF.

V is TRBV13 and J is TRBJ2-3; 10 bases align to TRBD2. CDR1 is PRHDT, CDR2 FYEKMQ, per germline (reference sequence). Unmatched junction bases numbered 9, after V lost 1 base and J lost 5 bases. The CDR3 totals 17 residues. CDR3 nucleotide sequence: TGTGCCAGCAGCTTAGCAGGACTAGCGGAAGGTAGAGATACGCAGTATTTT. Amino acid sequence: CASSLAGLAEGRDTQYF. The variable domain in full, completed from reference TRBV13 and TRBJ2-3, reads AAGVIQSPRHLIKEKRETATLKCYPIPRHDTVYWYQQGPGQDPQFLISFYEKMQSDKGSIPDRFSAQQFSDYHSELNMSSLELGDSALYFCASSLAGLAEGRDTQYFGPGTRLTVL.

This clone was detected only a few times. V gene TRBV7-2 combines with J gene TRBJ1-6; tentative D call: TRBD1 (6 bases). Germline-derived CDR1 and CDR2 are SGHTA and FQGNSA. The CDR3 loop spans 17 amino acids. Trimming removed 4 bases from V and 7 bases from J, with 20 bases in between. The CDR3 loop is CASSSSLTGTQNSPLHF. The CDR3 DNA sequence: TGTGCCAGCAGCTCCTCCTTAACCGGGACACAAAATTCACCCCTCCACTTT.

The chain recombines TRBV11-2 with TRBJ2-7; TRBD1 is a possible D gene (6 bases). Trimming stripped 1 base from V and 3 bases from J, with 13 bases between. Germline CDR1 reads SGHAT; CDR2 reads FQNNGV. The CDR3 consists of 15 residues. CDR3 in amino acids: CASSLGDGQYYEQYF. DNA for the CDR3: TGTGCCAGCAGCTTAGGTGATGGACAGTACTACGAGCAGTACTTC.

This chain links TRBV4-1 with TRBJ1-1; no clear D. The germline CDR1 and CDR2 sequences are MGHRA and YSYEKL. The V end was cut by 1 base, the J end by 1 base, with 7 bases between. The CDR3 contains 14 residues. CDR3 DNA: TGCGCCAGCAGCCAAGGGCAACCGAACACTGAAGCTTTCTTT. Protein product: CASSQGQPNTEAFF.

This chain joins TRBV12-3 or TRBV12-4 and TRBJ1-1; 8 nucleotides match TRBD1. CDR3 length: 13 amino acids. Losses at the gene ends were 6 bases for V and 6 bases for J; bases not matched to a gene: 6. CDR3 sequence (DNA): TGTGCCAGCAGCCCGGACAGGGTCTCTGAAGCTTTCTTT. Protein sequence: CASSPDRVSEAFF.

This chain uses TRBV6-6 with TRBJ1-1, with D maybe TRBD1 (5 bases). Germline CDR1 MNHNY, CDR2 SVGAGI (reference sequence). The CDR3 has 12 amino acids. Trimming stripped 11 bases from V and 4 bases from J, with 14 bases between. The DNA for the CDR3 is TGTGCCCCTCAAGGGCAGGGCACTGAAGCTTTCTTT. Its translation: CAPQGQGTEAFF.

The chain combines TRBV3-1 (or the pseudogene TRBV3-2) with TRBJ2-7; D call uncertain. The CDR3 has 15 residues. Per the germline V gene, CDR1 is LGHDT and CDR2 is YNNKEL (reference sequence). The CDR3: CASSQEQVQTYEQCV. CDR3 sequence (DNA): TGTGCCAGCAGCCAAGAGCAGGTGCAGACGTACGAGCAGTGCGTC.